A single sample gave rise to the 5 T cell receptor beta chains below, sequenced in a study of shared clonotypes between healthy human individuals. Some clones are missing from TCRdb's copy, which holds only in-frame ones; the method was immunoSEQ multiplex PCR. Here the sample spans fewer than 2.5 million clones, under 95% being singletons. The sequencing sample was made of naive CD4+ T cells from PBMCs. Regarding subset: CD45RA+ positively selected. The receptors derive from a man between 18 and 29 years old in good health. Some clones in this sample may be carry-over from other donors' samples.

The chain links TRBV7-3 to TRBJ2-7; 7 nucleotides align to TRBD1. Germline CDR1 and CDR2: SGHTA and FQGTGA. The CDR3 sequence is 15 residues long. V lost 1 base, J lost 4 bases, and 7 bases stayed unmatched. The CDR3 here is CASSLRGGAEYEQYF. Here the CDR3 DNA reads TGTGCCAGCAGCTTAAGAGGGGGCGCCGAGTACGAGCAGTACTTC.

The chain combines TRBV10-2 with TRBJ2-7, with D hard to call. In germline, CDR1 is WSHSY, CDR2 SAAADI. This CDR3 region has 11 residues. V was cut by 6 bases and J by 3 bases, with 6 bases left in between. The CDR3 nucleotides read TGCGCCAGCAGCCCGAACTACGAGCAGTACTTC. It encodes CASSPNYEQYF.

The CDR3, as DNA: TGTGCCAGCAGCCCAGGGACTAGCGGGAGGGCGAATAATGAGCAGTTCTTC. Amino acid sequence: CASSPGTSGRANNEQFF. The V call is TRBV11-3, the J call TRBJ2-1, with 16 nucleotides matching TRBD2. The CDR3 extends over 17 amino acids. J lost 7 bases, V lost 5 bases, and 8 bases had no gene match. The germline CDR1 and CDR2 sequences are SGHNT and YENEEA.

For the CDR3, the DNA is TGCGCCAGCAGCTTTAGGGGTGCGCCATTGAACACTGAAGCTTTCTTT. Protein sequence: CASSFRGAPLNTEAFF. The gene calls are TRBV5-1 and TRBJ1-1, with D perhaps matching TRBD1 (5 bases). Germline loops: CDR1 SGHRS, CDR2 YFSETQ. This CDR3 has 16 amino acids. The V end lost 2 bases, the J end lost 0 bases, and 14 bases lay between the germline ends.

The chain employs TRBV6-1 and TRBJ1-1, with 10 positions matching TRBD1. The CDR3 has 15 residues. Trimming removed 7 bases from V and 4 bases from J; junction bases left unmatched: 9. Germline loops: CDR1 MNHNS, CDR2 SASEGT. The CDR3 nucleotides are TGTGCCAGCAAACATCCGGGACAGGGGCTCACTGAAGCTTTCTTT. This sequence encodes CASKHPGQGLTEAFF.